This T cell receptor beta chain was recorded in a study of T cells in Graves' hyperthyroidism and ophthalmopathy. This CDR3 is 11 amino acids long. The germline CDR1 and CDR2 sequences are GTSNPN and SVGIG (reference sequence). V lost 8 bases to trimming and J lost 3 bases, with 10 bases between them. Researchers amplified the TCR beta CDR3 regions from RNA transcripts. RT-PCR in the first round (using the HTBI primer set) targeted the TCR CDR3. In TCRdb, the multiplex PCR reads were re-called with MiXCR into one record per CDR3 protein. The data hold 200,000 to 250,000 distinct CDR3 sequences, with approximately 16% observed a single time. The sample holds many counts of this clonotype.

The specimen sequenced was blood. This TCR came from a man aged 35-49 years with Graves' hyperthyroidism. The genes are TRBV30 and TRBJ1-2, with a weak D call TRBD1 (5 bases). CDR3 nucleotides: TGTGCCGGCGAGACAGACTATGGCTACACCTTC. Translated, it gives CAGETDYGYTF. Full variable domain (missing parts from reference TRBV30 and TRBJ1-2): SQTIHQWPATLVQPVGSPLSLECTVEGTSNPNLYWYRQAAGRGLQLLFYSVGIGQISSEVPQNLSASRPQDRQFILSSKKLLLSDSGFYLCAGETDYGYTFGSGTRLTVV.